A single sample gave rise to the 32 T cell receptor beta chains below, sequenced in a study of CD8 T cells in Susac syndrome. Random hexamers served to reverse transcribe roughly 0.45 to 1 ug RNA. TCRdb processed the immunoSEQ multiplex PCR reads anew with MiXCR; each CDR3 protein has one entry. The sample comprises 200,000 to 250,000 distinct CDR3 sequences, approximately 94% of which are singletons, and about 0.14% rests with the top ten. The material sequenced was CD4+ T cells from PBMCs. The receptors shown here come from a human donor with Susac syndrome.

The V call is TRBV5-1, the J call TRBJ1-5; possible D gene TRBD1, 5 bases. The germline V gene has CDR1 SGHRS and CDR2 YFSETQ. Trimming took 0 bases from V and 4 from J, leaving 8 bases between them. The CDR3 consists of 14 residues. In nucleotides, the CDR3 is TGCGCCAGCAGCTTGGGGGACTGGAATCAGCCCCAGCATTTT. Translating gives CASSLGDWNQPQHF. Using reference TRBV5-1 and TRBJ1-5 for the parts outside the CDR3, the full variable domain is KAGVTQTPRYLIKTRGQQVTLSCSPISGHRSVSWYQQTPGQGLQFLFEYFSETQRNKGNFPGRFSGRQFSNSRSEMNVSTLELGDSALYLCASSLGDWNQPQHFGDGTRLSIL.

V usage is TRBV12-3 or TRBV12-4 and J usage is TRBJ2-7, with 10 bases lining up with TRBD1. With 5 bases clipped from V and 5 bases from J, the junction kept 6 bases outside the gene matches. This CDR3 has 14 residues. CDR3 bases: TGTGCCAGCAGTGCCAGACAGGGGGCGGACGAGCAGTACTTC. Amino acid sequence: CASSARQGADEQYF.

The chain links TRBV28 to TRBJ2-5, with 13 bases aligning to TRBD2. Germline V gene sequence: CDR1 MDHEN, CDR2 SYDVKM. Unmatched junction bases numbered 7, after V lost 8 bases and J lost 1 base. This CDR3 has 16 amino acids. In nucleotides, the CDR3 is TGTGCCAGCTCCACTAGCGGGGGGGCTCTCCAAGAGACCCAGTACTTC. It specifies CASSTSGGALQETQYF.

The J gene is TRBJ1-2, the V gene TRBV9, with D unresolved. Trimming shortened V by 4 bases and J by 1 base, and 11 bases separated the two germline ends. Germline values: CDR1 SGDLS, CDR2 YYNGEE. CDR3 size: 14 residues. The CDR3 loop reads CASSRDILNYGYTF. In DNA, the CDR3 is TGTGCCAGCAGCCGCGACATACTTAACTATGGCTACACCTTC.

The rearrangement links TRBV4-3 to TRBJ2-4, with D possibly TRBD1 on 6 matching bases. Germline V gene data show CDR1 as LGHNA and CDR2 as YSLEER. Trimming took off 0 bases at V and 0 bases at J, with 12 bases between the two ends. CDR3 length equals 17 residues. The CDR3 is CASSQDLGRGAKNIQYF. CDR3 bases: TGCGCCAGCAGCCAAGATTTGGGCAGGGGAGCCAAAAACATTCAGTACTTC.

The gene calls are TRBV6-5 and TRBJ1-1; TRBD1 matches at 8 bases. Germline V gene lookup returns CDR1 MNHEY and CDR2 SVGAGI. The CDR3 sequence is 15 residues long. The V and J ends lost 6 bases and 6 bases, in that order; junction bases with no gene match: 12. In DNA form, the CDR3 reads TGTGCCAGCAGCCCCCCCAGGGGGCGGGTCTCTGAAGCTTTCTTT. It is translated as CASSPPRGRVSEAFF.

This chain links TRBV20-1 with TRBJ1-1; no clear D. V was clipped by 4 bases and J by 8 bases, with 17 bases between them. The CDR3 is made up of 13 amino acids. The germline V gene encodes CDR1 DFQATT and CDR2 SNEGSKA (reference sequence). In nucleotides, the CDR3 is TGCAGTGCTACCCAGGCGGGGATCCCGGAAGCTTTCTTT. This sequence encodes CSATQAGIPEAFF.

The V gene is TRBV6-5, the J gene TRBJ1-6, with TRBD1 as a possible D gene (6 bases). Germline V gives CDR1 MNHEY, CDR2 SVGAGI. Between the trimmed V and J ends, which lost 5 bases and 8 bases, there was a span of 13 bases. The CDR3 consists of 14 residues. The CDR3 loop is CASSPTGYYSPLHF. In nucleotides, the CDR3 is TGTGCCAGCAGTCCAACAGGGTACTATTCACCCCTCCACTTT.

This clonotype showed up just once. The chain carries TRBV9 and TRBJ2-3; D call uncertain. This CDR3 contains 12 residues. V was shortened by 6 bases and J by 9 bases, with 14 bases between the two germline ends. CDR1 is SGDLS, CDR2 YYNGEE, per germline. The CDR3 spells CASTDSLGTQYF. In nucleotides, the CDR3 is TGTGCCAGCACCGACTCCTTAGGGACGCAGTATTTT.

The rearrangement uses TRBV11-2 and TRBJ1-6; no definite D call. Between the trimmed V and J ends, which lost 5 bases and 6 bases, there was a span of 17 bases. There are 16 residues in the CDR3. Germline V CDR1 and CDR2: SGHAT, FQNNGV. CDR3 sequence reads: CASSKSRGQSNSPLHF. The CDR3 DNA reads as TGTGCCAGCAGCAAATCCAGAGGCCAGAGTAATTCACCCCTCCACTTT.

The rearrangement joins TRBV12-3 or TRBV12-4 to TRBJ1-2, with a tentative D call TRBD1 (5 bases). CDR3 length: 13 amino acids. Trimming took off 1 base at V and 7 bases at J, with 10 bases between the two ends. CDR3 nucleotides: TGTGCCAGCAGTTTAGATGGGGGTGGTGGCTACACCTTC. As protein: CASSLDGGGGYTF.

This chain links TRBV6-6 with TRBJ2-7; D is undetermined. The germline V gene encodes CDR1 MNHNY and CDR2 SVGAGI (reference sequence). The CDR3 length is 14 residues. V dropped 7 bases and J dropped 3 bases, with 16 bases sitting between them. The chain's CDR3 is CASTRTRLIYEQYF. In nucleotides, the CDR3 is TGTGCCAGCACAAGGACGAGATTAATCTACGAGCAGTACTTC.

The chain recombines TRBV6-1 with TRBJ2-5, with D unresolved. V was cut by 3 bases and J by 4 bases, with 6 bases left in between. Germline V lookup: CDR1 MNHNS, CDR2 SASEGT. The CDR3 length is 12 residues. The DNA of the CDR3 is TGTGCCAGCAGTGACGTGGGAGAGACCCAGTACTTC. Its protein is CASSDVGETQYF.

The rearrangement links TRBV3-1 to TRBJ1-1; 7 nucleotides match TRBD1. CDR1 and CDR2 from the germline V gene are LGHDT and YNNKEL (reference sequence). Losses at the gene ends were 4 bases for V and 1 base for J; bases not matched to a gene: 6. CDR3 length: 15 amino acids. The CDR3 nucleotides read TGTGCCAGCAGCCCTCGGGACAGTCGGAACACTGAAGCTTTCTTT. Its protein product is CASSPRDSRNTEAFF.

The J gene is TRBJ1-6, the V gene TRBV3-1, with D uncertain. Germline values: CDR1 LGHDT, CDR2 YNNKEL (reference sequence). This CDR3 comprises 13 residues. Trimming took 5 bases from V and 7 from J, leaving 9 bases between them. The CDR3: CASSSTVNSPLHF. CDR3 nucleotides: TGTGCCAGCAGCTCTACAGTGAATTCACCCCTCCACTTT.

The genes are TRBV19 and TRBJ2-7, with 9 bases that match TRBD1. CDR1 is LNHDA, CDR2 SQIVND, per germline (reference sequence). The CDR3 loop spans 15 amino acids. V lost 5 bases, J lost 3 bases, and 8 bases stayed unmatched. The CDR3 coding sequence is TGTGCCAGTAGTCGTTATGCGACAGGGGGCTACGAGCAGTACTTC. Translation gives CASSRYATGGYEQYF.

This clonotype was counted once. V and J are TRBV4-2 and TRBJ2-5; D is uncertain. The CDR3 sequence is 15 residues long. The ends were cut back, 2 bases at V and 2 bases at J, with 12 bases in the middle. CDR1 LGHNA and CDR2 YNFKEQ come from the germline V gene. The CDR3 sequence is CASSQNPGAQETQYF. The CDR3 bases are TGTGCCAGCAGCCAAAACCCGGGTGCACAAGAGACCCAGTACTTC.

V and J are TRBV15 and TRBJ2-6; D call uncertain. Germline-derived CDR1 and CDR2 are LNHNV and YYDKDF (reference sequence). The V end was cut by 0 bases, the J end by 1 base, with 7 bases between. The CDR3 is made up of 16 amino acids. As DNA, the CDR3 is TGTGCCACCAGCAGAGATCGCACATCTGGGGCCAACGTCCTGACTTTC. As protein: CATSRDRTSGANVLTF.

This rearrangement joins TRBV3-1 to TRBJ1-2; D is ambiguous. From germline, CDR1 is LGHDT and CDR2 YNNKEL (reference sequence). Trimming left V 0 bases short and J 3 bases short, with 11 bases between. The CDR3 extends over 15 amino acids. This CDR3 reads CASSQDRGPYYGYTF. The CDR3 coding sequence is TGTGCCAGCAGCCAAGATCGCGGCCCGTACTATGGCTACACCTTC.

The genes are TRBV5-6 and TRBJ1-2; no firm D call. This CDR3 is 15 amino acids long. The V gene's germline CDR1 is SGHDT and CDR2 YYEEEE. Trimming removed 10 bases at V and 4 bases at J, with 23 bases between. The CDR3 nucleotides read TGTGCCTCGCACCCCCGCATATCCTCGGGCTATGGCTACACCTTC. Its translation is CASHPRISSGYGYTF. Full variable domain (missing parts from reference TRBV5-6 and TRBJ1-2): DAGVTQSPTHLIKTRGQQVTLRCSPKSGHDTVSWYQQALGQGPQFIFQYYEEEERQRGNFPDRFSGHQFPNYSSELNVNALLLGDSALYLCASHPRISSGYGYTFGSGTRLTVV.

Details on this clonotype: At one end the junction does not follow the germline gene, possibly because of a read error. This chain connects TRBV7-7 to TRBJ1-1; weak D call: TRBD1 (5 bases). CDR3 length: 13 residues. CDR1 SSHAT and CDR2 FNYEAQ come from the germline V gene (reference sequence). This chain's CDR3 is CASSLRQNTEVFF. DNA of the CDR3: TGTGCTAGCAGCTTACGACAGAACACTGAAGTTTTCTTT. The variable domain in full, with the rest retrieved from reference TRBV7-7 and TRBJ1-1, is GAGVSQSPRYKVTKRGQDVTLRCDPISSHATLYWYQQALGQGPEFLTYFNYEAQPDKSGLPSDRFSAERPEGSISTLTIQRTEQRDSAMYRCASSLRQNTEVFFGQGTRLTVV.

The rearrangement uses TRBV20-1 and TRBJ1-5; TRBD1 is a possible D gene (5 bases). There are 14 residues in the CDR3. Germline V lookup: CDR1 DFQATT, CDR2 SNEGSKA (reference sequence). The CDR3 protein is CSGRGPDSNQPQHF. The CDR3 DNA reads TGCAGCGGCCGGGGCCCTGATAGCAATCAGCCCCAGCATTTT.

The rearrangement uses TRBV15 and TRBJ1-5; D is unresolved. V shed 1 base and J shed 11 bases, with 12 bases lying between them. In germline, CDR1 is LNHNV, CDR2 YYDKDF (reference sequence). The CDR3 has 13 residues. The CDR3: CATSRGRREAQHF. CDR3 nucleotide sequence: TGTGCCACCAGCAGAGGAAGGAGAGAGGCCCAGCATTTT.

This chain links TRBV7-2 with TRBJ1-4; possible D gene TRBD1, 6 bases. Germline V CDR1 and CDR2: SGHTA, FQGNSA. CDR3 size: 14 residues. V was pared by 5 bases and J by 12 bases, with 19 bases between. CDR3 loop: CASSPRQAPSELFF. In nucleotides, the CDR3 is TGTGCCAGCAGCCCCCGACAGGCCCCATCGGAACTGTTTTTT. The full variable domain, in which reference TRBV7-2 and TRBJ1-4 provide the parts outside the CDR3, is GAGVSQSPSNKVTEKGKDVELRCDPISGHTALYWYRQSLGQGLEFLIYFQGNSAPDKSGLPSDRFSAERTGGSVSTLTIQRTQQEDSAVYLCASSPRQAPSELFFGSGTQLSVL.

This chain uses TRBV6-5 with TRBJ1-1; a weak D match, TRBD1 (5 bases). This CDR3 comprises 14 residues. Trimming stripped 6 bases from V and 0 bases from J, with 11 bases between. In germline, CDR1 is MNHEY, CDR2 SVGAGI. The DNA for the CDR3 is TGTGCCAGCAGGACCCAGGGAATGAACACTGAAGCTTTCTTT. Its translation: CASRTQGMNTEAFF.

This clonotype was picked up one time. This chain connects TRBV30 to TRBJ1-1, with unresolved D. Germline V gives CDR1 GTSNPN, CDR2 SVGIG (reference sequence). The V end was cut by 0 bases, the J end by 0 bases, with 17 bases between. This CDR3 is built from 17 residues. CDR3: CAWSVLGGISMNTEAFF. The CDR3, as DNA: TGTGCCTGGAGTGTATTAGGCGGTATCTCCATGAACACTGAAGCTTTCTTT.

This clonotype has a single count. This rearrangement joins TRBV15 to TRBJ1-3; D gene ambiguous. V gave up 0 bases and J gave up 1 base, with 7 bases separating them. The CDR3 runs to 15 residues. In germline, CDR1 is LNHNV, CDR2 YYDKDF (reference sequence). The CDR3 bases are TGTGCCACCAGCAGAGATGCGGGGTCTGGAAACACCATATATTTT. Amino acids: CATSRDAGSGNTIYF.

The V gene is TRBV29-1, the J gene TRBJ2-7; no clear D. V was shortened by 4 bases and J by 2 bases, with 6 bases between the two germline ends. Germline V lookup: CDR1 SQVTM, CDR2 ANQGSEA. This CDR3 has 11 residues. For the CDR3, the DNA is TGCAGCGTTGCAACCCCCTACGAGCAGTACTTC. Translation: CSVATPYEQYF.

The J gene is TRBJ2-5, the V gene TRBV24-1; 7 bases agree with TRBD1. The ends lost 5 bases at V and 3 bases at J; junction bases unmatched: 8. There are 15 residues in the CDR3. Germline V CDR1 and CDR2: KGHDR, SFDVKD. CDR3 region: CATSGLPTGEETQYF. CDR3 nucleotides: TGTGCCACCAGTGGCTTGCCAACAGGGGAAGAGACCCAGTACTTC.

The CDR3 DNA reads as TGTGCCAGCAGCCAAGTAGTCGGGGGGGTTTACAATGAGCAGTTCTTC. Translated, it gives CASSQVVGGVYNEQFF. The chain is built from TRBV3-1 and TRBJ2-1; 8 bases align to TRBD2. The CDR3 is 16 residues long. Germline V gene sequence: CDR1 LGHDT, CDR2 YNNKEL (reference sequence). After removal of 1 base from V and 4 bases from J, the junction contained 6 bases not matched to a gene.

CDR3 nucleotides: TGTGCCAGCAAGTATAACGAGAACACTGAAGCTTTCTTT. Its protein product is CASKYNENTEAFF. The chain combines TRBV6-2 or TRBV6-3 with TRBJ1-1, with D uncertain. There are 13 residues in the CDR3. Trimming took off 7 bases at V and 1 base at J, with 10 bases between the two ends. CDR1 is MNHEY, CDR2 SVGEGT, per germline.

V usage is TRBV20-1 and J usage is TRBJ1-1; unclear D gene. CDR1 is DFQATT and CDR2 is SNEGSKA in the germline V gene (reference sequence). The CDR3 extends over 11 amino acids. Trimming cost V 7 bases and J 0 bases, with 6 bases left between them. DNA for the CDR3: TGCAGTGGGAGAATGAACACTGAAGCTTTCTTT. Protein: CSGRMNTEAFF.